This entry is about one T cell receptor (beta chain). The source material, RNA transcripts, was used to amplify TCR beta CDR3 regions. Initially, a first-round RT-PCR of the TCR CDR3 employed the HTBI primer set. Via MiXCR, TCRdb re-called the multiplex PCR reads, giving one row per CDR3 protein. The sample lists almost 600,000 distinct CDR3 sequences, around 13% seen once, with approximately 5.7% in the top ten. The data were obtained in a study of T cells in Graves' hyperthyroidism and ophthalmopathy. Patients aged 18 to 65 had newly diagnosed hyperthyroidism lasting under 2 months. Diagnostic assessment was based on clinical symptoms, serum thyroxine and TRAb, thyroid ultrasound and orbital computed tomography. The TCR sequence derives from a young woman with Graves' hyperthyroidism that later progressed to Graves' ophthalmopathy. Sequencing was done on a sample of blood.

CDR3 in amino acids: CASSYWDRGLTEAFF. The CDR3 bases are TGTGCCAGCAGTTACTGGGACAGGGGGCTAACTGAAGCTTTCTTT. The chain employs TRBV7-3 and TRBJ1-1; 12 nucleotides match TRBD1. The CDR3 consists of 15 residues. CDR1 SGHTA and CDR2 FQGTGA come from the germline V gene. After removal of 6 bases from V and 5 bases from J, the junction contained 7 bases not matched to a gene.